One sample yielded the 9 T cell receptor beta chains listed below, sequenced in a study of patients and donors after allogeneic stem cell transplantation. One entry per CDR3 protein results from TCRdb running MiXCR on the RT-PCR reads. The table lists about a million distinct CDR3 sequences, over 15% of them singletons. Material for sequencing was blood, either unsorted or a sorted T cell fraction (not recorded which). Source of these receptors: a human donor who was either an allogeneic HSCT recipient or a stem cell or donor lymphocyte infusion donor (not recorded which). It is not recorded whose cells these are; they may come from a transplant donor.

Ten or more counts support this clonotype. V gene TRBV12-3 or TRBV12-4 combines with J gene TRBJ1-1; D uncertain. V was trimmed by 8 bases and J by 2 bases, leaving 12 bases between them. CDR3 size: 13 residues. The CDR3 loop is CASGLYPNTEAFF. CDR3 sequence (DNA): TGTGCCAGCGGGCTATATCCTAACACTGAAGCTTTCTTT.

The chain couples TRBV2 to TRBJ2-1, with D possibly being TRBD1 (5 bases). Trimming left V 5 bases short and J 5 bases short, with 10 bases between. From germline, CDR1 is SNHLY and CDR2 FYNNEI. This CDR3 region has 13 residues. The CDR3 nucleotides are TGTGCCAGCAGTCGAGAAGGGGACAATGAGCAGTTCTTC. Amino acids: CASSREGDNEQFF.

This clonotype was recorded a few times. The V gene is TRBV3-1, the J gene TRBJ2-7; D remains ambiguous. The ends were cut back, 0 bases at V and 4 bases at J, with 13 bases in the middle. The CDR3 consists of 15 residues. Germline V gene lookup returns CDR1 LGHDT and CDR2 YNNKEL (reference sequence). The CDR3 bases are TGTGCCAGCAGCCAAGATTTCCGTTCCCAATACGAGCAGTACTTC. Amino acids: CASSQDFRSQYEQYF.

This clonotype turned up a few times. This chain connects TRBV4-1 to TRBJ1-6, with TRBD1 as a possible D gene (5 bases). The CDR3 contains 13 residues. The V and J ends lost 0 bases and 10 bases respectively, with 7 bases between them. Germline lookup yields CDR1 MGHRA and CDR2 YSYEKL. The CDR3 DNA reads TGCGCCAGCAGCCAAGAAGGGGTATCACCCCTCCACTTT. It translates to CASSQEGVSPLHF.

The V and J genes are TRBV7-8 and TRBJ2-2, with 9 positions matching TRBD2. The CDR3 has 15 residues. With 1 base clipped from V and 6 bases from J, the junction kept 3 bases outside the gene matches. CDR1 is SGHVS, CDR2 FQNEAQ, per germline. The CDR3 nucleotides are TGTGCCAGCAGCTTAGTCGAGCGGGAGGCCGGGGAGCTGTTTTTT. This codes for CASSLVEREAGELFF.

The chain has TRBV24-1 and TRBJ2-7; 7 bases map to TRBD2. The trim removed 3 bases at V and 4 bases at J, leaving 5 bases unmatched. Germline values: CDR1 KGHDR, CDR2 SFDVKD. The CDR3 extends over 14 amino acids. The CDR3 sequence: CATSDRGDPYEQYF. The CDR3, as DNA: TGTGCCACCAGTGATCGGGGGGACCCTTACGAGCAGTACTTC.

In this sample, this clonotype turned up a few times. The chain recombines TRBV12-3 or TRBV12-4 with TRBJ2-1; 10 bases map to TRBD2. CDR3 length: 16 residues. V shed 7 bases and J 8 bases; nucleotides not matched to a gene: 14. The CDR3 is CASTTASGGPLDEQFF. Here the CDR3 DNA reads TGTGCCAGCACCACCGCTAGCGGGGGCCCTCTTGATGAGCAGTTCTTC.

The rearrangement uses TRBV27 and TRBJ1-1; D may be TRBD1 (6 bases). V lost 8 bases and J lost 3, with 19 bases in between. CDR3 length: 15 residues. The V gene's germline CDR1 is MNHEY and CDR2 SMNVEV (reference sequence). CDR3 sequence (DNA): TGTGCCAGCGTCCCAAGCCGCTCAGGGGACACTGAAGCTTTCTTT. As protein: CASVPSRSGDTEAFF.

A few counts support this clonotype. The chain joins TRBV4-2 to TRBJ2-1; TRBD2 agrees at 12 bases. J lost 0 bases, V lost 5 bases, and 8 bases had no gene match. This CDR3 has 18 residues. Germline-derived CDR1 and CDR2 are LGHNA and YNFKEQ. CDR3 DNA: TGTGCCAGCAGCTCCAAGGCTAGCGGGGGGGGCTCCTACAATGAGCAGTTCTTC. Translated: CASSSKASGGGSYNEQFF.